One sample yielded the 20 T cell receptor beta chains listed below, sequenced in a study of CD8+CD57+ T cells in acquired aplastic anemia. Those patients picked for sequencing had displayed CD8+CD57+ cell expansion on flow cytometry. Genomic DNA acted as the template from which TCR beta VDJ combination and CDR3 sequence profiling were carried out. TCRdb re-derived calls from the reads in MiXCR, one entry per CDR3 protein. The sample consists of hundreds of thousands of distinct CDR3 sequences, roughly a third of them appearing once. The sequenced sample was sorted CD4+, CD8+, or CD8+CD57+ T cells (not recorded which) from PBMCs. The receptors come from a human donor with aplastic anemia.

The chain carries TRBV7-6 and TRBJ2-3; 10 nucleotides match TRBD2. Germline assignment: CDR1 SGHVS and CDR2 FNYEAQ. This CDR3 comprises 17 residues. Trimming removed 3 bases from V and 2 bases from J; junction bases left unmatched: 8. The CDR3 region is CASSLAPGTSDTDTQYF. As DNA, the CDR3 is TGTGCCAGCAGCTTGGCCCCCGGGACTAGCGACACAGATACGCAGTATTTT.

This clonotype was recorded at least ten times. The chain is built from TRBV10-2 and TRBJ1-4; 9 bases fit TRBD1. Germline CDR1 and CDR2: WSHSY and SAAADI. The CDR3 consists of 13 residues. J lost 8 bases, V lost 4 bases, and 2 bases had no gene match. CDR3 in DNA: TGCGCCAGCAGTGGGGGGACAGGGGAAAAACTGTTTTTT. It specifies CASSGGTGEKLFF.

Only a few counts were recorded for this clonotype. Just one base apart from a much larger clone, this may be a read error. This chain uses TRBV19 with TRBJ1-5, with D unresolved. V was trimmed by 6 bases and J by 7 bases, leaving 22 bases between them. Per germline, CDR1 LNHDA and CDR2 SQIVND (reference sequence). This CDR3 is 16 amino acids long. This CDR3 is CASSTPKEGSGQPQHF. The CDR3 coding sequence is TGTGCCAGTAGCACCCCAAAGGAGGGCTCGGGCCAGCCCCAGCATTTT.

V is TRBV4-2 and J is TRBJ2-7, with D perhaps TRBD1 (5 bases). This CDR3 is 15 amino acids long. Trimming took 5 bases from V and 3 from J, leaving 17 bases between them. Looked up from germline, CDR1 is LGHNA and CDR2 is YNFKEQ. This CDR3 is CASSGITGIGYEQYF. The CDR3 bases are TGTGCCAGCAGCGGAATTACAGGTATCGGCTACGAGCAGTACTTC.

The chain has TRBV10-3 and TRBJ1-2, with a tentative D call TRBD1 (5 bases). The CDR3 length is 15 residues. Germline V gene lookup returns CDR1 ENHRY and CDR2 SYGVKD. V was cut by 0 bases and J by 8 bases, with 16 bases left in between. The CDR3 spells CAISESASGAGGYTF. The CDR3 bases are TGTGCCATCAGTGAGTCAGCGAGCGGGGCCGGCGGCTACACCTTC.

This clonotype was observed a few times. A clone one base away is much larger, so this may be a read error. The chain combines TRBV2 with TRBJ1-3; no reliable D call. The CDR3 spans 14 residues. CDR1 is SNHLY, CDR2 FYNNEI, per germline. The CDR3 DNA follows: TGTGCCAGCGTCGGAGACATCTCTGGAAACACCACATATTTT. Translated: CASVGDISGNTTYF.

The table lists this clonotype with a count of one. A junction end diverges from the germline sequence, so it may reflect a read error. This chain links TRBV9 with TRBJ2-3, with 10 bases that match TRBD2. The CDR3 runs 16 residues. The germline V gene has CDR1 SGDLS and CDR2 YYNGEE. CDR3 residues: CASSKGASGGTGTQYF. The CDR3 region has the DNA TGTGCCAGCAGCAAAGGAGCTAGCGGGGGCACAGGTACGCAGTATTTT.

The CDR3 sequence: CASRHRDREGEQYF. The CDR3 DNA is TGTGCCAGCCGCCATCGGGACCGGGAAGGCGAGCAGTACTTC. The rearrangement joins TRBV6-1 to TRBJ2-7; D is possibly TRBD1 or TRBD2 (5 bases each). CDR3 length: 14 amino acids. CDR1 and CDR2 (germline): MNHNS, SASEGT. V was clipped by 8 bases and J by 6 bases, with 20 bases between them.

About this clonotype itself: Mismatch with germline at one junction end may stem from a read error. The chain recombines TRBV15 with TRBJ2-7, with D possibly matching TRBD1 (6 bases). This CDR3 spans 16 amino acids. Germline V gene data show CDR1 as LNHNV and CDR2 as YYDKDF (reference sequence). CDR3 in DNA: TGTACCACCGGCAGAGGCCATACAGGGAACGGCTACGAGCAGTACTTC. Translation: CTTGRGHTGNGYEQYF. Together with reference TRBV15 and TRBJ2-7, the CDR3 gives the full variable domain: DAMVIQNPRYQVTQFGKPVTLSCSQTLNHNVMYWYQQKSSQAPKLLFHYYDKDFNNEADTPDNFQSRRPNTSFCFLDIRSPGLGDTAMYLCTTGRGHTGNGYEQYFGPGTRLTVT.

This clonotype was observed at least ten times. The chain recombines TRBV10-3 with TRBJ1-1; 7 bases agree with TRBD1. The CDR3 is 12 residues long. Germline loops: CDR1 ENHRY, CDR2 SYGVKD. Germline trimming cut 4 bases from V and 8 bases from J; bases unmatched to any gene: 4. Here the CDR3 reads CAISVTGLEAFF. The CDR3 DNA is TGTGCCATCAGTGTGACAGGGTTGGAAGCTTTCTTT.

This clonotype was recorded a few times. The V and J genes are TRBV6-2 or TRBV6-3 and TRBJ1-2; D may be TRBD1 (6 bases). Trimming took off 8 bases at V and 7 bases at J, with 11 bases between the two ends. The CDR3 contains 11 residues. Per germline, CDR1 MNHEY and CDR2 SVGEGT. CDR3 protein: CASSTGSGYTF. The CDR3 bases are TGTGCCAGCTCTACAGGGAGTGGCTACACCTTC.

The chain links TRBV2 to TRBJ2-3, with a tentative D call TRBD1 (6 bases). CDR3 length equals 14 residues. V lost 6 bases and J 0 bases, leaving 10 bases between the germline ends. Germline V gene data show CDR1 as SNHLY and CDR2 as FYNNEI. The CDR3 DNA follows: TGTGCCAGCAGGGTGGACAGTAGCACAGATACGCAGTATTTT. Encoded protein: CASRVDSSTDTQYF.

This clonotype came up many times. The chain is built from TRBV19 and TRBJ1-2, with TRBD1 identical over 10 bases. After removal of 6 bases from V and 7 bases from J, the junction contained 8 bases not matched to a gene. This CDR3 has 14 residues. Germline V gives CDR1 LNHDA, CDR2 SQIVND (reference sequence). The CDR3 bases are TGTGCCAGTAGGCGGACAGGGGGAGATGTTGGCTACACCTTC. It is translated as CASRRTGGDVGYTF.

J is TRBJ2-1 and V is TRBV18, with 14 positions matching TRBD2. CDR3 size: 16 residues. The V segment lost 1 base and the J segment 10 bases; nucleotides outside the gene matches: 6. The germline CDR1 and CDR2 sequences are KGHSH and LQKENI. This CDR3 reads CASSPRGLAGVLEQFF. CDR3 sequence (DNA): TGTGCCAGCTCACCACGGGGACTAGCGGGAGTACTCGAGCAGTTCTTC. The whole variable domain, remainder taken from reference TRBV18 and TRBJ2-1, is NAGVMQNPRHLVRRRGQEARLRCSPMKGHSHVYWYRQLPEEGLKFMVYLQKENIIDESGMPKERFSAEFPKEGPSILRIQQVVRGDSAAYFCASSPRGLAGVLEQFFGPGTRLTVL.

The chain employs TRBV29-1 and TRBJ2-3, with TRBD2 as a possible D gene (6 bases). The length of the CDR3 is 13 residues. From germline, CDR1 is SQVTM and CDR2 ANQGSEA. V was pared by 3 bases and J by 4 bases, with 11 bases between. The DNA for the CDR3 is TGCAGCGTTGAGGTGGCTAGCGCAGATACGCAGTATTTT. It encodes CSVEVASADTQYF.

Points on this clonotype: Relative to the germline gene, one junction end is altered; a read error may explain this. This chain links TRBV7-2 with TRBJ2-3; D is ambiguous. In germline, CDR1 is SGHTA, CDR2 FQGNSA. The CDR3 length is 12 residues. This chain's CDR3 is CASSQDTDTQYF. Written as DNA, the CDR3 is TGCGCCAGCAGCCAGGACACAGATACGCAGTATTTT.

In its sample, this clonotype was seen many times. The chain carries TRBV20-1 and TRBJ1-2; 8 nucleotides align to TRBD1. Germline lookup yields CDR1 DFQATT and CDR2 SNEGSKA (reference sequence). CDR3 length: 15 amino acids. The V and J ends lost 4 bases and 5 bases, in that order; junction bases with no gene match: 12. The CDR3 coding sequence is TGCAGTGCTACGGCAAGACAGGGGTTCGAATATGGCTACACCTTC. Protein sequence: CSATARQGFEYGYTF.

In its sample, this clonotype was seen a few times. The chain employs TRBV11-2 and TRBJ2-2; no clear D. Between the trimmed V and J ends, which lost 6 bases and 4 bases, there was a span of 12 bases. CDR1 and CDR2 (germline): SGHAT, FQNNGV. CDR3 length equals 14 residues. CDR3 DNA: TGTGCCAGCAGAACCCCTTGGTCCACCGGGGAGCTGTTTTTT. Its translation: CASRTPWSTGELFF.

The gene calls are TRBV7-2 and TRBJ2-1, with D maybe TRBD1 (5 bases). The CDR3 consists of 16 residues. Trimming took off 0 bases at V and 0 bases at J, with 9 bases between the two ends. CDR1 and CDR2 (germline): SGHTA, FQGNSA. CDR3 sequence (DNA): TGTGCCAGCAGCTTAGCGCAGGGAAACTCCTACAATGAGCAGTTCTTC. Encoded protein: CASSLAQGNSYNEQFF.

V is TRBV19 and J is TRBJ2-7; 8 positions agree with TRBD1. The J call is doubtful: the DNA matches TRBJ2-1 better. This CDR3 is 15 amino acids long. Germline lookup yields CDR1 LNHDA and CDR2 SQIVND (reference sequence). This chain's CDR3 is CASSIQGAESYEQFF. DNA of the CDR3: TGTGCCAGTAGTATACAGGGGGCTGAATCCTATGAGCAGTTCTTC.